These 25 T cell receptor beta chains were sequenced from one sample in a study of naive and memory T cell subsets. Two oligonucleotides, mixed equimolar, formed the beta constant-region primer covering TRBC1 and TRBC2. TCRdb passed the UMI-ligation and nested PCR reads through MiXCR, listing each CDR3 protein once. The sample lists 70,000 to 95,000 distinct CDR3 sequences, more than 6.5% occurring once. The sample comprised central memory CD4+ T cells from blood. The receptors here all came from a human donor in good health.

This clonotype has more than one count but fewer than ten. The genes are TRBV28 and TRBJ1-5; D remains unclear. CDR3 length: 15 amino acids. Germline V CDR1 and CDR2: MDHEN, SYDVKM. Trimming pared 7 bases from V and 0 bases from J, leaving 13 bases between. CDR3 sequence reads: CASTNGGNSNQPQHF. The CDR3 DNA reads TGTGCCAGCACCAATGGAGGAAATAGCAATCAGCCCCAGCATTTT. The full variable domain, its missing parts supplied by reference TRBV28 and TRBJ1-5, is DVKVTQSSRYLVKRTGEKVFLECVQDMDHENMFWYRQDPGLGLRLIYFSYDVKMKEKGDIPEGYSVSREKKERFSLILESASTNQTSMYLCASTNGGNSNQPQHFGDGTRLSIL.

The genes are TRBV11-3 and TRBJ1-1; D ambiguous. The CDR3 is 12 residues long. The V end lost 5 bases, the J end lost 0 bases, and 4 bases lay between the germline ends. The germline V gene encodes CDR1 SGHNT and CDR2 YENEEA. The CDR3 region is CASSGMNTEAFF. The CDR3 coding sequence is TGTGCCAGCAGCGGCATGAACACTGAAGCTTTCTTT.

This clonotype has more than one count but fewer than ten. V is TRBV5-1 and J is TRBJ2-7; 10 bases are a match to TRBD1. CDR3 length: 15 residues. V lost 4 bases, J lost 2 bases, and 6 bases stayed unmatched. CDR1 is SGHRS, CDR2 YFSETQ, per germline. The CDR3: CASSPSGTGAYEQYF. CDR3 nucleotide sequence: TGCGCCAGCAGCCCATCCGGGACAGGGGCCTACGAGCAGTACTTC.

The chain employs TRBV19 and TRBJ2-2; the D gene could be TRBD1 or TRBD2 (6 bases each). The germline V gene encodes CDR1 LNHDA and CDR2 SQIVND (reference sequence). CDR3 size: 13 residues. V lost 5 bases and J 7 bases, leaving 11 bases between the germline ends. As DNA, the CDR3 is TGTGCCAGTAGTGGCGGGACACACGGGGAGCTGTTTTTT. Its translation is CASSGGTHGELFF.

This clonotype has a count of ten or more. The V and J genes are TRBV3-1 and TRBJ2-7; no clear D gene. The germline V and J ends were trimmed by 4 bases and 2 bases, with 12 bases remaining between them. Per the germline V gene, CDR1 is LGHDT and CDR2 is YNNKEL (reference sequence). There are 14 residues in the CDR3. The CDR3 sequence is CASSRDLRAYEQYF. DNA for the CDR3: TGTGCCAGCAGCCGAGACCTCCGGGCCTACGAGCAGTACTTC.

This clonotype was found many times. One junction end does not reproduce the germline sequence, and a read error may be involved. This chain joins TRBV14 and TRBJ2-1; TRBD1 agrees at 9 bases. Germline CDR1 reads SGHDN; CDR2 reads FVKESK. This CDR3 has 16 amino acids. CDR3 sequence (DNA): TGTGCCAGCAGCCAAACTACAGGGGGCTCCCACAATGAGCAGTTCTTC. It translates to CASSQTTGGSHNEQFF.

CDR3 region: CASSRTGGKGKLFF. For the CDR3, the DNA is TGTGCCAGCAGCCGGACAGGGGGTAAAGGAAAACTGTTTTTT. This rearrangement joins TRBV11-2 to TRBJ1-4; 10 positions match TRBD1. Trimming removed 5 bases from V and 10 bases from J; junction bases left unmatched: 7. The CDR3 is 14 amino acids. CDR1 and CDR2 from the germline V gene are SGHAT and FQNNGV.

This clonotype was observed at least ten times. The gene calls are TRBV4-2 and TRBJ2-7; D is possibly TRBD1 (6 bases). V was pared by 1 base and J by 3 bases, with 13 bases between. The CDR3 is 15 amino acids. The germline V gene has CDR1 LGHNA and CDR2 YNFKEQ. CDR3 in amino acids: CASSQVLGAGYEQYF. Written as DNA, the CDR3 is TGTGCCAGCAGCCAAGTATTGGGGGCGGGCTACGAGCAGTACTTC.

The CDR3 sequence is CASSPTGTRNSPLHF. The CDR3 DNA reads TGTGCCAGCAGCCCCACCGGGACGAGAAATTCACCCCTCCACTTT. The rearrangement joins TRBV6-1 to TRBJ1-6, with D tentatively TRBD1 (5 bases). CDR1 and CDR2 (germline): MNHNS, SASEGT. Between the trimmed V and J ends, which lost 6 bases and 7 bases, there was a span of 16 bases. This CDR3 region has 15 residues.

On this clonotype: A read error may be the cause here, since a much bigger clone is one base away. The chain carries TRBV14 and TRBJ2-1; 15 bases map to TRBD2. Trimming removed 1 base from V and 10 bases from J; junction bases left unmatched: 14. CDR3 length equals 19 residues. The germline CDR1 and CDR2 sequences are SGHDN and FVKESK. The chain's CDR3 is CASSQGPLRGLAGGQEQFF. CDR3 DNA: TGTGCCAGCAGCCAAGGTCCCCTTCGTGGACTAGCGGGGGGGCAGGAGCAGTTCTTC. Full variable domain (rest looked up from reference TRBV14 and TRBJ2-1): EAGVTQFPSHSVIEKGQTVTLRCDPISGHDNLYWYRRVMGKEIKFLLHFVKESKQDESGMPNNRFLAERTGGTYSTLKVQPAELEDSGVYFCASSQGPLRGLAGGQEQFFGPGTRLTVL.

The sample holds many counts of this clonotype. The rearrangement links TRBV14 to TRBJ2-1; no clear D. The germline V and J ends were trimmed by 3 bases and 4 bases, with 7 bases remaining between them. Germline V gene lookup returns CDR1 SGHDN and CDR2 FVKESK. This CDR3 is 13 amino acids long. The CDR3 sequence: CASSQMGYNEQFF. The DNA for the CDR3 is TGTGCCAGCAGCCAGATGGGATACAATGAGCAGTTCTTC.

This clonotype was counted many times. This chain joins TRBV28 and TRBJ2-7, with a tentative D call TRBD1 (6 bases). The CDR3 length is 16 residues. Between the trimmed V and J ends, which lost 6 bases and 4 bases, there was a span of 22 bases. The germline V gene encodes CDR1 MDHEN and CDR2 SYDVKM. CDR3 sequence reads: CASRHSGVWVGYEQYF. Written as DNA, the CDR3 is TGTGCCAGCAGACACTCAGGGGTGTGGGTCGGGTACGAGCAGTACTTC.

This clonotype was picked up many times. The chain combines TRBV25-1 with TRBJ2-3; TRBD2 matches at 9 bases. Germline CDR1 MGHDK, CDR2 SYGVNS. The V gene end was trimmed by 3 bases and the J gene end by 7 bases; junction bases not matched to a gene: 5. The CDR3 consists of 14 residues. CDR3 residues: CASSERGGRNTQYF. The DNA of the CDR3 is TGTGCCAGCAGTGAGCGGGGGGGCCGAAATACGCAGTATTTT.

The chain has TRBV12-5 and TRBJ2-7; D is ambiguous. This CDR3 has 12 residues. Germline lookup yields CDR1 LGHNT and CDR2 FRNRAP. Between the trimmed V and J ends, which lost 6 bases and 4 bases, there was a span of 10 bases. The CDR3 DNA sequence: TGTGCTAGTGGCCTGTCCAATTACGAGCAGTACTTC. It specifies CASGLSNYEQYF.

Many counts were recorded for this clonotype. V is TRBV6-4 and J is TRBJ1-6; tentative D call: TRBD1 (5 bases). Germline CDR1 MRHNA, CDR2 SNTAGT. Trimming pared 8 bases from V and 9 bases from J, leaving 17 bases between. This CDR3 contains 14 residues. CDR3 coding DNA: TGTGCCAGCGCGGCAGGGCCAACGGGTTCACCCCTCCACTTT. Translation gives CASAAGPTGSPLHF.

This clonotype was seen many times. The rearrangement uses TRBV20-1 and TRBJ2-5; 12 bases fit TRBD1. The length of the CDR3 is 15 residues. Germline trimming cut 3 bases from V and 3 bases from J; bases unmatched to any gene: 5. Germline V gives CDR1 DFQATT, CDR2 SNEGSKA (reference sequence). The CDR3 bases are TGCAGTGCTAGGTCCGGGACAGGGGGCGAAGAGACCCAGTACTTC. This sequence encodes CSARSGTGGEETQYF.

This clonotype was detected many times. The chain carries TRBV18 and TRBJ2-4, with TRBD1 matching 7 bases. Germline V gives CDR1 KGHSH, CDR2 LQKENI. The CDR3 contains 15 residues. The V segment lost 1 base and the J segment 8 bases; nucleotides outside the gene matches: 8. The CDR3 DNA reads as TGTGCCAGCTCACCACGACAGGGCGTATTAGACATTCAGTACTTC. Translated: CASSPRQGVLDIQYF.

This clonotype was counted at least ten times. The gene calls are TRBV14 and TRBJ1-2, with D maybe TRBD1 (6 bases). The germline V gene encodes CDR1 SGHDN and CDR2 FVKESK. Trimming stripped 0 bases from V and 7 bases from J, with 12 bases between. This CDR3 comprises 14 residues. This CDR3 is CASSQDNWGLGYTF. For the CDR3, the DNA is TGTGCCAGCAGCCAAGATAACTGGGGGCTTGGCTACACCTTC.

CDR3: CASSDTGELFF. In DNA, the CDR3 is TGCGCCAGCAGCGACACCGGGGAGCTGTTTTTT. This chain uses TRBV5-1 with TRBJ2-2; no firm D call. The germline V gene has CDR1 SGHRS and CDR2 YFSETQ. Trimming removed 4 bases at V and 3 bases at J, with 1 base between. The length of the CDR3 is 11 residues. Complete variable domain (other parts from reference TRBV5-1 and TRBJ2-2): KAGVTQTPRYLIKTRGQQVTLSCSPISGHRSVSWYQQTPGQGLQFLFEYFSETQRNKGNFPGRFSGRQFSNSRSEMNVSTLELGDSALYLCASSDTGELFFGEGSRLTVL.

This clonotype was counted at least ten times. J is TRBJ2-3 and V is TRBV5-6; a possible D gene is TRBD1 (6 bases). Germline V CDR1 and CDR2: SGHDT, YYEEEE. The CDR3 is 13 residues long. Trimming removed 4 bases at V and 6 bases at J, with 12 bases between. The CDR3 spells CASSRRQADTQYF. The CDR3 region has the DNA TGTGCCAGCAGCCGGAGACAGGCCGATACGCAGTATTTT.

The chain is built from TRBV7-9 and TRBJ1-5, with D possibly matching TRBD1 (6 bases). Germline V gene data show CDR1 as SEHNR and CDR2 as FQNEAQ (reference sequence). V shed 1 base and J shed 4 bases, with 11 bases lying between them. There are 15 residues in the CDR3. CDR3 nucleotide sequence: TGTGCCAGCAGCTTAGGGCAGGACAGAAATCAGCCCCAGCATTTT. It translates to CASSLGQDRNQPQHF.

This clonotype has a handful of counts. The chain has TRBV5-1 and TRBJ2-1, with D perhaps TRBD2 (7 bases). The germline V and J ends were trimmed by 3 bases and 9 bases, with 28 bases remaining between them. The CDR3 covers 18 residues. The germline V gene encodes CDR1 SGHRS and CDR2 YFSETQ. The CDR3 loop is CASSSSLLGGLGGTEQFF. CDR3 sequence (DNA): TGCGCCAGCAGCTCCTCCCTTTTAGGGGGTCTCGGGGGGACTGAGCAGTTCTTC.

There are many counts of this clonotype. CDR3 loop: CASLRGTKNIQYF. DNA of the CDR3: TGTGCCAGCCTCAGGGGAACCAAAAACATTCAGTACTTC. The V and J genes are TRBV2 and TRBJ2-4; TRBD1 might be the D (6 bases). This CDR3 spans 13 amino acids. Trimming shortened V by 8 bases and J by 2 bases, and 10 bases separated the two germline ends. The germline gives CDR1 SNHLY, CDR2 FYNNEI.

This clonotype was seen more than once but under ten times. The chain carries TRBV7-8 and TRBJ2-3; 9 bases are a match to TRBD2. Per germline, CDR1 SGHVS and CDR2 FQNEAQ. V dropped 4 bases and J dropped 2; count of bases not matched to a gene: 4. This CDR3 contains 15 residues. The CDR3 loop is CASSSTSGHTDTQYF. The CDR3 region has the DNA TGTGCCAGCAGCTCGACTAGCGGTCACACAGATACGCAGTATTTT.

This clonotype was observed many times. This chain links TRBV7-2 with TRBJ2-7; D unclear. The CDR3 runs 12 residues. Trimming stripped 3 bases from V and 6 bases from J, with 9 bases between. Germline V gives CDR1 SGHTA, CDR2 FQGNSA. DNA of the CDR3: TGTGCCAGCAGCTTGATAACGCCCGAGCAGTACTTC. It codes for CASSLITPEQYF.